A selection of T cell receptor beta chains follows, all from one sample in a study of identical twins. TCRdb ran MiXCR on the 5' RACE reads and lists one entry per CDR3 protein. This sample has under 500,000 distinct CDR3 sequences, with 14% found just once. The same specimen was also included in a second study, on yellow fever vaccine responses in identical twins.

Sequencing was done on a sample of CD4+ T cells sorted from blood. The receptors here all came from a woman aged 18-29 years in good health. The CDR3 runs from the conserved cysteine through the conserved F or W. D genes are given only for firm matches. A row's size may be missing; if present it is once, few, many or a size class.

D gene	V gene	CDR3 length	J gene	clone size	CDR3 protein	CDR3 DNA
.	TRBV7-9	16	TRBJ2-2	.	CASSPVHLPNTGELFF	TGTGCCAGCAGCCCTGTGCATCTCCCAAACACCGGGGAGCTGTTTTTT
TRBD2	TRBV5-1	14	TRBJ2-7	few	CASSPGTIPHEQYF	TGCGCCAGCAGCCCGGGGACTATCCCACACGAGCAGTACTTC
.	TRBV30	15	TRBJ2-1	.	CATLGRGVKYNEQFF	TGTGCCACTCTAGGTCGGGGAGTGAAATACAATGAGCAGTTCTTC
.	TRBV5-1	14	TRBJ2-2	many	CASRTVTQTGELFF	TGCGCCAGTCGTACAGTCACACAAACCGGGGAGCTGTTTTTT
.	TRBV4-1	17	TRBJ2-3	.	CASSQEGNLAHTDTQYF	TGCGCCAGCAGCCAAGAAGGTAATCTAGCGCACACAGATACGCAGTATTTT
TRBD1	TRBV11-2	15	TRBJ2-7	.	CASSPRTGVMYEQYF	TGTGCCAGCAGCCCCAGGACAGGGGTCATGTACGAGCAGTACTTC
.	TRBV18	14	TRBJ2-1	few	CASSPQSRRNEQFF	TGTGCCAGCTCACCACAATCCCGGAGGAATGAGCAGTTCTTC
.	TRBV7-3	14	TRBJ2-3	few	CASSPGRATDTQYF	TGTGCCAGCAGCCCAGGGCGGGCAACAGATACGCAGTATTTT
.	TRBV11-2	13	TRBJ2-5	few	CASSLGLGQTQYF	TGTGCCAGCAGCTTGGGCCTTGGGCAGACCCAGTACTTC
TRBD2	TRBV20-1	15	TRBJ2-7	few	CSAALTSGRSYEQYF	TGCAGTGCTGCACTGACTAGCGGGAGGTCCTACGAGCAGTACTTC
.	TRBV5-5	14	TRBJ2-1	.	CASSRNFDTNEQFF	TGTGCCAGCAGCCGTAATTTTGACACCAATGAGCAGTTCTTC
.	TRBV20-1	14	TRBJ2-7	few	CSAPTPTASYEQYF	TGCAGTGCTCCGACCCCGACAGCATCCTACGAGCAGTACTTC
.	TRBV18	18	TRBJ2-3	.	CASSPEISGALGTDTQYF	TGTGCCAGCTCACCGGAGATCTCAGGGGCCCTAGGCACAGATACGCAGTATTTT
TRBD1	TRBV7-9	15	TRBJ2-1	few	CASSFGTGIDNEQFF	TGTGCCAGCAGCTTTGGGACAGGAATTGACAATGAGCAGTTCTTC
.	TRBV7-7	15	TRBJ2-1	many	CASSLGADAGDEQFF	TGTGCTAGCAGCCTTGGGGCGGACGCTGGCGATGAGCAGTTCTTC
TRBD1	TRBV27	18	TRBJ2-3	.	CASSTRDRGRGGTDTQYF	TGTGCCAGCAGTACCCGGGACAGGGGGCGAGGGGGCACAGATACGCAGTATTTT
.	TRBV14	15	TRBJ2-3	.	CASRRGGVGTDTQYF	TGTGCCAGCAGACGTGGGGGTGTTGGCACAGATACGCAGTATTTT
TRBD2	TRBV7-2	16	TRBJ2-1	few	CASSKTSGGSYNEQFF	TGTGCCAGCAGCAAAACTAGCGGTGGCTCCTACAATGAGCAGTTCTTC
.	TRBV7-2	11	TRBJ2-1	.	CASSYNDEQFF	TGTGCCAGCAGCTATAATGATGAGCAGTTCTTC
.	TRBV6-2/TRBV6-3	11	TRBJ1-1	few	CASSYLGEAFF	TGTGCCAGCAGTTACTTGGGGGAAGCTTTCTTT
TRBD1	TRBV10-2	13	TRBJ1-2	.	CASRDRESYGYTF	TGCGCCAGCAGGGACAGGGAGAGCTATGGCTACACCTTC
.	TRBV7-2	14	TRBJ2-2	few	CASSFDSSTGELFF	TGTGCCAGCAGCTTTGACAGCTCTACCGGGGAGCTGTTTTTT
.	TRBV18	14	TRBJ2-7	many	CASSTGGGLGEQYF	TGTGCCAGCTCGACGGGCGGCGGGTTGGGCGAGCAGTACTTC
.	TRBV24-1	16	TRBJ2-6	.	CATSENRASGANVLTF	TGTGCCACCAGTGAAAACAGGGCCTCTGGGGCCAACGTCCTGACTTTC
.	TRBV5-4	17	TRBJ2-5	.	CASSLRLGGQYQETQYF	TGTGCCAGCAGCTTGAGGTTAGGGGGTCAGTACCAAGAGACCCAGTACTTC
.	TRBV20-1	13	TRBJ2-3	few	CSASRLVSDTQYF	TGCAGTGCTAGCCGACTAGTCTCAGATACGCAGTATTTT
.	TRBV28	14	TRBJ1-6	few	CASRRGSYNSPLHF	TGTGCCAGCCGTCGGGGCTCCTATAATTCACCCCTCCACTTT
.	TRBV12-3/TRBV12-4	11	TRBJ2-5	few	CASQGRETQYF	TGTGCCAGCCAGGGGCGAGAGACCCAGTACTTC
TRBD1	TRBV4-2	15	TRBJ2-7	.	CASSQSGQGAYEQYF	TGTGCCAGCAGCCAGTCGGGTCAGGGGGCCTACGAGCAGTACTTC
TRBD2	TRBV4-3	15	TRBJ2-5	.	CASSHYGGGRETQYF	TGCGCCAGCAGCCATTACGGCGGGGGGAGGGAGACCCAGTACTTC
TRBD1	TRBV19	18	TRBJ2-1	.	CASSRRFKGGQGAGEQFF	TGTGCCAGTAGTAGACGATTCAAGGGGGGACAGGGGGCAGGTGAGCAGTTCTTC
.	TRBV15	16	TRBJ1-2	.	CATSGDGQPRDYGYTF	TGTGCCACCAGCGGAGACGGACAGCCCCGGGACTATGGCTACACCTTC
.	TRBV2	12	TRBJ1-2	.	CASTASGDGYTF	TGTGCCAGCACCGCATCAGGGGATGGCTACACCTTC
.	TRBV15	15	TRBJ2-5	.	CATSKTLEKQETQYF	TGTGCCACCAGTAAAACACTAGAAAAGCAAGAGACCCAGTACTTC
TRBD2	TRBV20-1	13	TRBJ2-3	.	CSAAGGRTDTQYF	TGCAGTGCCGCGGGGGGGAGGACAGATACGCAGTATTTT
TRBD2	TRBV5-1	16	TRBJ2-3	.	CASRPGTSASTDTQYF	TGCGCCAGCAGACCGGGGACTAGCGCAAGCACAGATACGCAGTATTTT
.	TRBV11-1	13	TRBJ2-3	.	CASSLSVTDTQYF	TGTGCCAGCAGCTTGAGTGTCACAGATACGCAGTATTTT
TRBD2	TRBV6-6	13	TRBJ2-7	.	CASTGLGRGEQYF	TGTGCCAGCACCGGACTAGGGAGGGGCGAGCAGTACTTC
TRBD2	TRBV6-5	17	TRBJ2-3	few	CASSFPGAGGSTDTQYF	TGTGCCAGCAGTTTCCCCGGAGCGGGGGGATCCACAGATACGCAGTATTTT
.	TRBV24-1	18	TRBJ2-5	many	CATSDFKSSGRARETQYF	TGTGCCACCAGTGATTTTAAGTCGAGTGGCAGGGCCCGAGAGACCCAGTACTTC
.	TRBV28	15	TRBJ1-3	few	CASSPGLGSGNTIYF	TGTGCCAGCAGTCCCGGCTTGGGCTCTGGAAACACCATATATTTT
.	TRBV7-6	16	TRBJ2-3	.	CASSLGGGQSTDTQYF	TGTGCCAGCAGCTTAGGGGGCGGGCAAAGCACAGATACGCAGTATTTT
.	TRBV29-1	10	TRBJ1-1	few	CSAVVTEAFF	TGCAGCGCCGTTGTGACCGAAGCTTTCTTT
TRBD2	TRBV6-1	13	TRBJ2-3	.	CASSTRSGSTQYF	TGTGCCAGCAGTACAAGAAGCGGGAGTACGCAGTATTTT
.	TRBV6-1	14	TRBJ2-3	.	CASSEVRASDTQYF	TGTGCCAGCAGTGAAGTAAGGGCCTCCGATACGCAGTATTTT
TRBD2	TRBV4-3	15	TRBJ2-4	few	CASSQDLAGVDIQYF	TGCGCCAGCAGCCAAGATCTAGCGGGAGTGGACATTCAGTACTTC
TRBD1	TRBV3-1	15	TRBJ2-7	.	CASSPAGGADRKQYF	TGTGCCAGCAGCCCCGCAGGGGGCGCAGACCGGAAGCAGTACTTC
TRBD1	TRBV5-6	18	TRBJ1-2	few	CASSSIRRWTGLEGGYTF	TGTGCCAGCAGCTCCATCCGCCGCTGGACAGGACTGGAGGGGGGCTACACCTTC
TRBD2	TRBV11-2	16	TRBJ2-1	.	CASSPSGGIGYNEQFF	TGTGCCAGCAGCCCCTCGGGGGGGATTGGGTACAATGAGCAGTTCTTC
TRBD2	TRBV6-1	15	TRBJ2-1	few	CASGAGLAGSNEQFF	TGTGCCAGCGGAGCGGGACTAGCGGGGAGCAATGAGCAGTTCTTC
.	TRBV10-3	14	TRBJ1-1	.	CAISGQNLGPEAFF	TGTGCCATCAGTGGTCAGAACCTCGGCCCTGAAGCTTTCTTT
.	TRBV7-9	14	TRBJ2-7	.	CASSLVGRSYEQYF	TGTGCCAGCAGCTTAGTGGGCAGATCCTACGAGCAGTACTTC
TRBD2	TRBV7-9	14	TRBJ2-7	.	CASSLVGLGYEQYF	TGTGCCAGCAGCTTAGTGGGACTAGGTTACGAGCAGTACTTC
.	TRBV7-9	12	TRBJ1-5	many	CASHYSNQPQHF	TGTGCCAGCCACTATAGCAATCAGCCCCAGCATTTT
.	TRBV29-1	13	TRBJ2-3	.	CSVALATTDTQYF	TGCAGCGTTGCCCTAGCGACCACAGATACGCAGTATTTT